Listed here are 27 T cell receptor beta chains from one sample, sequenced in a study of regulatory dendritic cells for organ transplantation. Sequencing was performed with immunoSEQ multiplex PCR; in TCRdb, only in-frame clones are kept and a portion is missing. Here the sample spans about 30,000 clones, about 75% being singletons. The specimen was memory CD4+ T cells from blood. Subset defined: CD45RO+ memory T cells. The source of these receptors is a human donor in good health.

The chain is built from TRBV7-8 and TRBJ2-2; perhaps TRBD1 as D (6 bases). Germline CDR1 reads SGHVS; CDR2 reads FQNEAQ. CDR3 length equals 14 residues. Deletions cut 3 bases from V and 8 bases from J, with 13 bases between. CDR3 protein: CASSLGAGSGELFF. The CDR3 nucleotides read TGTGCCAGCAGCTTGGGGGCGGGTTCGGGGGAGCTGTTTTTT.

This rearrangement joins TRBV29-1 to TRBJ2-7; 9 bases match TRBD1. This CDR3 has 13 amino acids. Germline trimming cut 1 base from V and 2 bases from J; bases unmatched to any gene: 0. CDR1 SQVTM and CDR2 ANQGSEA come from the germline V gene. Here the CDR3 DNA reads TGCAGCGTTGAAGGGGACAGGGCCTACGAGCAGTACTTC. As protein: CSVEGDRAYEQYF.

Only one count was recorded for this clone. The V call is TRBV9, the J call TRBJ2-5, with D tentatively TRBD2 (6 bases). Germline V gives CDR1 SGDLS, CDR2 YYNGEE. This CDR3 is built from 12 residues. The V end lost 5 bases, the J end lost 2 bases, and 7 bases lay between the germline ends. The CDR3 protein is CASSAGQETQYF. The CDR3 DNA is TGTGCCAGCAGTGCGGGACAAGAGACCCAGTACTTC.

The chain has TRBV19 and TRBJ2-6, with 13 bases that match TRBD2. Germline loops: CDR1 LNHDA, CDR2 SQIVND (reference sequence). CDR3 length: 18 residues. V was clipped by 7 bases and J by 1 base; unmatched bases: 7. The CDR3 region is CASTRTSGGTSGANVLTF. DNA for the CDR3: TGTGCCAGTACCCGGACTAGCGGGGGAACTTCTGGGGCCAACGTCCTGACTTTC. Combining the CDR3 with reference TRBV19 and TRBJ2-6 gives the whole variable domain DGGITQSPKYLFRKEGQNVTLSCEQNLNHDAMYWYRQDPGQGLRLIYYSQIVNDFQKGDIAEGYSVSREKKESFPLTVTSAQKNPTAFYLCASTRTSGGTSGANVLTFGAGSRLTVL.

V and J are TRBV4-2 and TRBJ2-1; perhaps TRBD2 as D (5 bases). The CDR3 spans 16 residues. Germline V CDR1 and CDR2: LGHNA, YNFKEQ. Trimming shortened V by 0 bases and J by 6 bases, and 15 bases separated the two germline ends. The CDR3 here is CASSQDQLSATNEQFF. The CDR3 DNA is TGTGCCAGCAGCCAAGATCAGCTTAGCGCTACCAATGAGCAGTTCTTC.

The chain uses TRBV30 and TRBJ2-5; no definite D call. V lost 4 bases, J lost 8 bases, and 11 bases lay in between. CDR1 and CDR2 (germline): GTSNPN, SVGIG (reference sequence). The CDR3 length is 11 residues. The CDR3 reads CAWTEERTQYF. The CDR3 nucleotides are TGTGCCTGGACAGAGGAGAGAACCCAGTACTTC.

Only a few counts were recorded for this clone. V gene TRBV27 combines with J gene TRBJ2-1, with unresolved D. CDR1 and CDR2 from the germline V gene are MNHEY and SMNVEV (reference sequence). The germline V and J ends were trimmed by 8 bases and 4 bases, with 15 bases remaining between them. The CDR3 is made up of 14 amino acids. CDR3 DNA: TGTGCCAGCGCACTGGCATTCCCTTACAATGAGCAGTTCTTC. It is translated as CASALAFPYNEQFF.

This clone was observed a few times. The V gene is TRBV7-8, the J gene TRBJ1-5, with D possibly being TRBD1 (5 bases). The CDR3 consists of 12 residues. Deletions cut 4 bases from V and 7 bases from J, with 8 bases between. Germline values: CDR1 SGHVS, CDR2 FQNEAQ. The CDR3 sequence: CASSSEGQPQHF. CDR3 nucleotide sequence: TGTGCCAGCAGCTCGGAGGGGCAGCCCCAGCATTTT.

The chain has TRBV28 and TRBJ2-1; D is tentatively TRBD1 or TRBD2 (5 bases each). V gave up 4 bases and J gave up 0 bases, with 19 bases separating them. Germline assignment: CDR1 MDHEN and CDR2 SYDVKM. The CDR3 loop spans 18 amino acids. CDR3 coding DNA: TGTGCCAGCAGTTCCATGAATGCTTGGGGGACCTCCTACAATGAGCAGTTCTTC. Protein: CASSSMNAWGTSYNEQFF. Combining the CDR3 with reference TRBV28 and TRBJ2-1 gives the whole variable domain DVKVTQSSRYLVKRTGEKVFLECVQDMDHENMFWYRQDPGLGLRLIYFSYDVKMKEKGDIPEGYSVSREKKERFSLILESASTNQTSMYLCASSSMNAWGTSYNEQFFGPGTRLTVL.

This chain connects TRBV6-1 to TRBJ1-1; D ambiguous. Trimming left V 3 bases short and J 2 bases short, with 13 bases between. The CDR3 runs to 15 residues. The germline V gene has CDR1 MNHNS and CDR2 SASEGT. CDR3 DNA: TGTGCCAGCAGTGAGGGTCGCGCAGCCAACACTGAAGCTTTCTTT. This codes for CASSEGRAANTEAFF.

The chain couples TRBV2 to TRBJ2-5, with D perhaps TRBD1 (6 bases). Trimming left V 6 bases short and J 5 bases short, with 19 bases between. The CDR3 contains 15 residues. Germline CDR1 and CDR2: SNHLY and FYNNEI. CDR3 region: CASRDSRWAGETQYF. The CDR3 nucleotides read TGTGCCAGCAGGGACAGTAGATGGGCAGGGGAGACCCAGTACTTC. Full variable domain (rest looked up from reference TRBV2 and TRBJ2-5): EPEVTQTPSHQVTQMGQEVILRCVPISNHLYFYWYRQILGQKVEFLVSFYNNEISEKSEIFDDQFSVERPDGSNFTLKIRSTKLEDSAMYFCASRDSRWAGETQYFGPGTRLLVL.

This sequence joins TRBV14 and TRBJ2-7, with TRBD2 as a possible D gene (5 bases). Germline CDR1 reads SGHDN; CDR2 reads FVKESK. The CDR3 spans 11 residues. The V end lost 1 base, the J end lost 12 bases, and 10 bases lay between the germline ends. The CDR3 loop is CASSQVGVLYF. DNA of the CDR3: TGTGCCAGCAGCCAAGTCGGGGTTTTGTACTTC.

V is TRBV2 and J is TRBJ1-2, with D maybe TRBD1 (5 bases). CDR3 length: 15 residues. The V end was cut by 5 bases, the J end by 2 bases, with 15 bases between. In germline, CDR1 is SNHLY, CDR2 FYNNEI. CDR3 sequence reads: CASSSTQGANYGYTF. Written as DNA, the CDR3 is TGTGCCAGCAGTTCGACTCAGGGAGCCAACTATGGCTACACCTTC.

The chain links TRBV7-2 to TRBJ1-2; 8 bases are a match to TRBD1. The germline gives CDR1 SGHTA, CDR2 FQGNSA. V gave up 4 bases and J gave up 8 bases; unmatched junction bases: 15. This CDR3 comprises 16 residues. As DNA, the CDR3 is TGTGCCAGCAGCTCCCAACCCAAACCAGGGGGCCTAGGCTACACCTTC. Protein sequence: CASSSQPKPGGLGYTF.

This chain connects TRBV30 to TRBJ2-7, with 10 bases aligning to TRBD1. Germline V CDR1 and CDR2: GTSNPN, SVGIG (reference sequence). Germline trimming cut 5 bases from V and 6 bases from J; bases unmatched to any gene: 10. This CDR3 contains 14 residues. The DNA for the CDR3 is TGTGCCTGGCAAAGGGCGGGACAGGGGACCGAGCAGTACTTC. It codes for CAWQRAGQGTEQYF.

The chain couples TRBV11-1 to TRBJ2-4, with TRBD2 matching 7 bases. The junction had 7 bases not matched to a gene; V was cut back by 4 bases and J by 4 bases. Per germline, CDR1 SGHAT and CDR2 FQDESV (reference sequence). CDR3 length: 15 amino acids. The CDR3 DNA is TGTGCCAGCAGCTCCCCCGGACTAGATAAAAACATTCAGTACTTC. Translated, it gives CASSSPGLDKNIQYF.

This clone showed up just once. The V and J genes are TRBV27 and TRBJ2-5, with D possibly being TRBD1 or TRBD2 (6 bases each). Trimming pared 6 bases from V and 1 base from J, leaving 12 bases between. Germline CDR1 is MNHEY and CDR2 is SMNVEV (reference sequence). The CDR3 runs 14 residues. The CDR3, as DNA: TGTGCCAGCAGCCCCCGGGGGCCCCAAGAGACCCAGTACTTC. It yields the protein CASSPRGPQETQYF.

V is TRBV6-6 and J is TRBJ2-2; the D is unclear. The germline V and J ends were trimmed by 2 bases and 6 bases, with 10 bases remaining between them. Germline assignment: CDR1 MNHNY and CDR2 SVGAGI (reference sequence). This CDR3 is built from 14 residues. In DNA, the CDR3 is TGTGCCAGCAGTTACGCGGCAGAACCCGGGGAGCTGTTTTTT. Protein: CASSYAAEPGELFF.

This clone came up once. V is TRBV7-3 and J is TRBJ2-1; no definite D call. Trimming shortened V by 2 bases and J by 0 bases, and 2 bases separated the two germline ends. The CDR3 has 13 residues. CDR1 and CDR2 from the germline V gene are SGHTA and FQGTGA. The CDR3 loop reads CASSLSSYNEQFF. CDR3 nucleotides: TGTGCCAGCAGCTTATCCTCCTACAATGAGCAGTTCTTC.

The chain links TRBV27 to TRBJ2-7; 7 bases are a match to TRBD1. Germline assignment: CDR1 MNHEY and CDR2 SMNVEV (reference sequence). The CDR3 is 15 amino acids. V shed 4 bases, J shed 3 bases, and the junction held 9 bases outside the gene matches. CDR3 loop: CASSSPRTGSYEQYF. Here the CDR3 DNA reads TGTGCCAGCAGTTCCCCCCGGACAGGTAGCTACGAGCAGTACTTC.

Here the CDR3 reads CASSFGADTQYF. CDR3 nucleotide sequence: TGTGCCAGCAGCTTTGGGGCAGATACGCAGTATTTT. The chain is built from TRBV5-4 and TRBJ2-3; D gene unclear. Germline CDR1 SGHNT, CDR2 YYREEE (reference sequence). V lost 2 bases to trimming and J lost 4 bases, with 5 bases between them. The CDR3 has 12 residues.

For this clone: Other DNA sequences in this sample translate to the same CDR3. The chain uses TRBV2 and TRBJ2-7; 8 positions agree with TRBD1. V lost 2 bases and J lost 0; bases outside the gene matches: 0. The CDR3 loop spans 14 amino acids. Germline V gene lookup returns CDR1 SNHLY and CDR2 FYNNEI. The CDR3 DNA sequence: TGTGCCAGCAGTGAACAGGGGGCCTCCTACGAGCAGTACTTC. It specifies CASSEQGASYEQYF.

This clone was seen a single time. The chain carries TRBV6-5 and TRBJ2-7, with TRBD1 identical over 7 bases. Germline CDR1 MNHEY, CDR2 SVGAGI. V shed 7 bases and J 1 base; nucleotides not matched to a gene: 4. The CDR3 length is 13 residues. DNA of the CDR3: TGTGCCAGCACCCGACAGGGATCCTACGAGCAGTACTTC. It is translated as CASTRQGSYEQYF.

The rearrangement uses TRBV18 and TRBJ2-4, with D perhaps matching TRBD1 (6 bases). Germline V gene lookup returns CDR1 KGHSH and CDR2 LQKENI. The CDR3 is 12 residues long. V was pared by 5 bases and J by 9 bases, with 11 bases between. CDR3 sequence: CASSSDSAIQYF. In DNA, the CDR3 is TGTGCCAGCTCATCGGACAGCGCCATTCAGTACTTC.

The chain combines TRBV6-1 with TRBJ2-7; D assignment may be TRBD1 or TRBD2 (6 bases each). The CDR3 length is 15 residues. V lost 4 bases and J lost 0, with 13 bases in between. The V gene's germline CDR1 is MNHNS and CDR2 SASEGT. CDR3 sequence reads: CASSAAGGPSYEQYF. In DNA form, the CDR3 reads TGTGCCAGCAGTGCTGCCGGGGGCCCCTCCTACGAGCAGTACTTC.

V and J are TRBV9 and TRBJ1-1; a weak D match, TRBD1 (5 bases). This CDR3 contains 14 residues. Germline V gene data show CDR1 as SGDLS and CDR2 as YYNGEE. Trimming removed 4 bases from V and 4 bases from J, with 14 bases in between. The CDR3 protein is CASSPRSRVTEAFF. The CDR3 coding sequence is TGTGCCAGCAGCCCCCGTAGCAGGGTCACTGAAGCTTTCTTT.

This chain joins TRBV29-1 and TRBJ2-1, with D uncertain. The CDR3 has 13 residues. Germline loops: CDR1 SQVTM, CDR2 ANQGSEA. Trimming cost V 0 bases and J 10 bases, with 13 bases left between them. CDR3 nucleotide sequence: TGCAGCGTTGAAGATCCCGCGCGGACCGAGCAGTTCTTC. Its translation: CSVEDPARTEQFF.